This T cell receptor (beta chain) comes out of a study of blood T cell repertoires in COVID-19. For the study at large: T cells, B-cell-depleted T cells, or PBMCs supplied cDNA or gDNA.

Individuals aged 18 to 89 years were recruited from some 26 US areas. Cohort 3 recovery required two negative PCRs, clearance, or symptom resolution. From germline, CDR1 is MNHEY and CDR2 SMNVEV (reference sequence). J was trimmed by 5 bases and V by 2 bases; bases with no gene match: 9. CDR3 size: 15 residues. Per the study methods: From reference gene primer amplification, estimates of nucleated cell counts were derived. TCRdb's copy holds only in-frame clones and misses some; the assay was immunoSEQ multiplex PCR. Clone size and the V and J calls come from that table; the DNA yielded D and trimming. The sample contains approximately 470,000 clones, approximately 90% of which appear only once.

Sequences were obtained from PBMCs or T cells enriched from blood (not recorded which). The V call is TRBV27, the J call TRBJ2-7, with 7 nucleotides matching TRBD1. This TCR was sampled from a woman between 18 and 30 years old who had recovered from COVID-19. CDR3 in DNA: TGTGCCAGCAGTTTAAGGATCGGGACAGATCACGAGCAGTACTTC. It is translated as CASSLRIGTDHEQYF.